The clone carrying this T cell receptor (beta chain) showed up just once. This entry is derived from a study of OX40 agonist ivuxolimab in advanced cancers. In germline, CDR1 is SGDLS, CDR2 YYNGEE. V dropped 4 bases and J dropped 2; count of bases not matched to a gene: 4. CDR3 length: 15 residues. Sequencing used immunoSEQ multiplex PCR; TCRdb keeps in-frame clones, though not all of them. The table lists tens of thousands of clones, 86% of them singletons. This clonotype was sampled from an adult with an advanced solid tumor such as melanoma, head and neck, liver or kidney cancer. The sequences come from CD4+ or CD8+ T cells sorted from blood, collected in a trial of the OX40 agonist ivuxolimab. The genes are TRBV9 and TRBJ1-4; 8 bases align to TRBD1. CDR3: CASSLRQGTNEKLFF. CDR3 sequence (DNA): TGTGCCAGCAGCCTGAGACAGGGGACTAATGAAAAACTGTTTTTT.